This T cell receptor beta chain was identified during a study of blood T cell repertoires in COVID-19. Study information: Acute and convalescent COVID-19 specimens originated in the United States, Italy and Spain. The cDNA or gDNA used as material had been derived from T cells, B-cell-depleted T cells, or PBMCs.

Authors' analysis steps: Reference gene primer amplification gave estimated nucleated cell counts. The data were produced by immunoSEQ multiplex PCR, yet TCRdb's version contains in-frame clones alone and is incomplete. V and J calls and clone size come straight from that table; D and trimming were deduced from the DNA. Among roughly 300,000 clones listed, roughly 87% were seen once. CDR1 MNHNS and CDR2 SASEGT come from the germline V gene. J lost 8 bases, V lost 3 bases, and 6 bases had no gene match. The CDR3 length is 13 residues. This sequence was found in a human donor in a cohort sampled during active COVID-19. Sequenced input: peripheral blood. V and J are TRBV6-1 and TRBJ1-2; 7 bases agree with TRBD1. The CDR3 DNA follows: TGTGCCAGCAGTGAGGGACAGCTAGGAGGCTACACCTTC. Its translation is CASSEGQLGGYTF.